The 27 T cell receptor beta chains reported below all come from one sample, sequenced in a study of blood T cell repertoires in COVID-19. TCRdb's copy holds only in-frame clones and misses some; the assay was immunoSEQ multiplex PCR. The sample yields roughly 220,000 clones, around 86% seen once. Material: peripheral blood. These receptors all come from a man older than 75 with acute or convalescent COVID-19.

The chain employs TRBV15 and TRBJ1-5, with 8 bases that match TRBD1. The CDR3 spans 21 residues. With V trimmed by 0 bases and J by 1 base, 17 bases remained unmatched. The V gene's germline CDR1 is LNHNV and CDR2 YYDKDF (reference sequence). In nucleotides, the CDR3 is TGTGCCACCAGCAGAGATAGATGGGGACAGGCGGGGACAGTCAGCAATCAGCCCCAGCATTTT. Translation: CATSRDRWGQAGTVSNQPQHF.

J is TRBJ1-3 and V is TRBV10-3, with D maybe TRBD1 (6 bases). V dropped 10 bases and J dropped 2 bases, with 15 bases sitting between them. The CDR3 is made up of 14 amino acids. Germline CDR1 and CDR2: ENHRY and SYGVKD. In nucleotides, the CDR3 is TGTGCCACGTTACAGGGAGCGGCTGGAAACACCATATATTTT. This sequence encodes CATLQGAAGNTIYF.

The V and J genes are TRBV27 and TRBJ2-1; TRBD1 matches at 12 bases. This CDR3 contains 16 residues. Looked up from germline, CDR1 is MNHEY and CDR2 is SMNVEV (reference sequence). V trimming: 4 bases; J trimming: 12 bases; junction bases outside the gene matches: 13. For the CDR3, the DNA is TGTGCCAGCAGTTCCGCCGGGACAGGGGGCGCCTGGGGGCAGTTCTTC. This sequence encodes CASSSAGTGGAWGQFF.

This clone has just a few counts. The rearrangement joins TRBV5-4 to TRBJ1-2; 12 bases map to TRBD1. Germline CDR1 reads SGHNT; CDR2 reads YYREEE (reference sequence). The CDR3 runs 14 residues. V dropped 3 bases and J dropped 5; count of bases not matched to a gene: 2. CDR3 nucleotides: TGTGCCAGCAGCTGGGGACAGGGGGCGTATGGCTACACCTTC. Amino acids: CASSWGQGAYGYTF.

This sequence joins TRBV7-6 and TRBJ1-2; 7 bases are a match to TRBD1. CDR1 SGHVS and CDR2 FNYEAQ come from the germline V gene. The CDR3 is 16 residues long. Trimming at V came to 2 bases and at J to 5 bases, leaving 11 bases not matched to a gene. The DNA for the CDR3 is TGTGCCAGCAGCTTAAATTCTGCAGGGGGAGGTTATGGCTACACCTTC. It codes for CASSLNSAGGGYGYTF.

A few counts support this clone. The V call is TRBV7-9, the J call TRBJ2-5; D is uncertain. From germline, CDR1 is SEHNR and CDR2 FQNEAQ (reference sequence). The CDR3 is 13 residues long. Trimming removed 0 bases at V and 5 bases at J, with 7 bases between. In nucleotides, the CDR3 is TGTGCCAGCAGCTTAGCTCTCGGGGAGACCCAGTACTTC. Translating it yields CASSLALGETQYF.

The rearrangement uses TRBV6-6 and TRBJ2-7, with a tentative D call TRBD1 (6 bases). Germline V gene lookup returns CDR1 MNHNY and CDR2 SVGAGI (reference sequence). The length of the CDR3 is 19 residues. V was clipped by 5 bases and J by 4 bases, with 30 bases between them. CDR3 residues: CASSRYPPQGPRAQYEQYF. The CDR3 DNA sequence: TGTGCCAGCAGTCGATACCCGCCTCAGGGGCCGAGGGCCCAGTACGAGCAGTACTTC.

The CDR3 sequence: CASSRQVLTDTQYF. Here the CDR3 DNA reads TGTGCCAGTAGTCGACAGGTATTGACAGATACGCAGTATTTT. This chain uses TRBV19 with TRBJ2-3, with D possibly matching TRBD1 (6 bases). The CDR3 length is 14 residues. CDR1 and CDR2 (germline): LNHDA, SQIVND (reference sequence). With 5 bases removed from V and 3 bases from J, the gap between germline ends came to 12 bases.

CDR3 region: CASSFAGGFEQYF. In nucleotides, the CDR3 is TGTGCCAGCAGTTTCGCCGGGGGTTTCGAGCAGTACTTC. The J gene is TRBJ2-7, the V gene TRBV12-3 or TRBV12-4; maybe TRBD2 (6 bases). Trimming took off 3 bases at V and 6 bases at J, with 12 bases between the two ends. The CDR3 loop spans 13 amino acids.

The chain recombines TRBV7-2 with TRBJ2-3; D unclear. Per the germline V gene, CDR1 is SGHTA and CDR2 is FQGNSA. The CDR3 extends over 13 amino acids. The V and J ends lost 3 bases and 4 bases respectively, with 8 bases between them. CDR3 sequence: CASSLSLADTQYF. Here the CDR3 DNA reads TGTGCCAGCAGCTTGAGCTTGGCAGATACGCAGTATTTT.

The CDR3 DNA reads as TGTGCCAGCAGCAAATATTTAGCCGGAAGCACAGATACGCAGTATTTT. It translates to CASSKYLAGSTDTQYF. The chain employs TRBV13 and TRBJ2-3; D ambiguous. In germline, CDR1 is PRHDT, CDR2 FYEKMQ (reference sequence). This CDR3 region has 16 residues. Deletions cut 5 bases from V and 0 bases from J, with 15 bases between.

This chain uses TRBV6-5 with TRBJ1-5, with 9 bases lining up with TRBD1. CDR1 MNHEY and CDR2 SVGAGI come from the germline V gene. V gave up 6 bases and J gave up 6 bases; unmatched junction bases: 3. The CDR3 has 13 residues. The CDR3 nucleotides are TGTGCCAGCAGCAGGGACAGGGCTCAGCCCCAGCATTTT. Translated, it gives CASSRDRAQPQHF.

The rearrangement joins TRBV12-3 or TRBV12-4 to TRBJ1-2, with D perhaps matching TRBD1 (6 bases). V dropped 7 bases and J dropped 4 bases, with 13 bases sitting between them. CDR3 length: 13 amino acids. The CDR3 DNA is TGTGCCAGCACCGTGACAGGAATCTATGGCTACACCTTC. The encoded protein is CASTVTGIYGYTF.

The rearrangement links TRBV15 to TRBJ1-2, with 7 bases fitting TRBD1. Trimming cost V 0 bases and J 8 bases; bases outside gene matches: 6. From germline, CDR1 is LNHNV and CDR2 YYDKDF (reference sequence). The CDR3 sequence is 14 residues long. The CDR3 DNA follows: TGTGCCACCAGCAGAGACACACAGGGGAACGGCTACACCTTC. Its translation is CATSRDTQGNGYTF.

The count of this clone is one. The CDR3 here is CAWSVRGYEQYV. CDR3 in DNA: TGTGCCTGGAGTGTTAGGGGTTACGAGCAGTACGTC. The rearrangement links TRBV30 to TRBJ2-7, with a possible D match to TRBD1 (5 bases). The germline V and J ends were trimmed by 0 bases and 4 bases, with 7 bases remaining between them. CDR3 length equals 12 residues. CDR1 is GTSNPN, CDR2 SVGIG, per germline (reference sequence).

The chain combines TRBV30 with TRBJ1-2; D is ambiguous. With 2 bases removed from V and 2 bases from J, the gap between germline ends came to 3 bases. The CDR3 spans 11 residues. Germline CDR1 is GTSNPN and CDR2 is SVGIG (reference sequence). This CDR3 is CAWSSNYGYTF. The CDR3 DNA sequence: TGTGCCTGGAGTTCAAACTATGGCTACACCTTC.

In this sample, this clone turned up a few times. The rearrangement joins TRBV19 to TRBJ1-5; TRBD1 aligns across 8 bases. This CDR3 is 13 amino acids long. Germline trimming cut 8 bases from V and 5 bases from J; bases unmatched to any gene: 5. Per the germline V gene, CDR1 is LNHDA and CDR2 is SQIVND (reference sequence). The CDR3 here is CASGQGLDQPQHF. The CDR3 DNA sequence: TGTGCCAGTGGACAGGGCCTCGATCAGCCCCAGCATTTT.

This chain uses TRBV2 with TRBJ2-2; 8 bases align to TRBD2. CDR3 size: 13 residues. Germline CDR1 and CDR2: SNHLY and FYNNEI. Losses at the gene ends were 7 bases for V and 5 bases for J; bases not matched to a gene: 3. DNA for the CDR3: TGTGCCAGCACAGAGCGGGAGACCGGGGAGCTGTTTTTT. Residues: CASTERETGELFF.

The chain combines TRBV11-3 with TRBJ1-2; D gene uncertain. The CDR3 spans 14 residues. CDR1 SGHNT and CDR2 YENEEA come from the germline V gene. V was clipped by 3 bases and J by 6 bases, with 14 bases between them. This CDR3 is CASSFYSGRDGYTF. DNA for the CDR3: TGTGCCAGCAGCTTTTATAGCGGAAGGGATGGCTACACCTTC.

Details on this clone: An end of the junction does not agree with germline; a read error may underlie this. The V and J genes are TRBV7-7 and TRBJ2-6; perhaps D is TRBD1 or TRBD2 (6 bases each). Germline lookup yields CDR1 SSHAT and CDR2 FNYEAQ (reference sequence). The CDR3 consists of 19 residues. The CDR3 reads CASSLAEAGASSGANVLTF. The CDR3 region has the DNA TGTGCTAGCAGCTTAGCGGAAGCAGGGGCAAGCTCTGGGGCCAACGTCCTGACTTTC.

This clone has only a few counts. This chain joins TRBV6-1 and TRBJ2-7; D gene uncertain. The CDR3 is 13 residues long. V was trimmed by 5 bases and J by 4 bases, leaving 12 bases between them. CDR1 MNHNS and CDR2 SASEGT come from the germline V gene. CDR3 protein: CASSPTGGYEQYF. The CDR3, as DNA: TGTGCCAGCAGTCCCACCGGCGGATACGAGCAGTACTTC.

The chain carries TRBV11-2 and TRBJ2-7; perhaps TRBD2 as D (6 bases). This CDR3 has 15 residues. Germline V gene sequence: CDR1 SGHAT, CDR2 FQNNGV. V lost 0 bases to trimming and J lost 2 bases, with 11 bases between them. CDR3 bases: TGTGCCAGCAGCTTAGAAGTGACTAGTACCTACGAGCAGTACTTC. Protein sequence: CASSLEVTSTYEQYF.

J is TRBJ1-2 and V is TRBV2; maybe TRBD1 (5 bases). Germline lookup yields CDR1 SNHLY and CDR2 FYNNEI. Trimming shortened V by 3 bases and J by 8 bases, and 19 bases separated the two germline ends. The length of the CDR3 is 15 residues. The CDR3, as DNA: TGTGCCAGCAGTGAGCGGCAGGGTAGTATCGGGGGCTACACCTTC. As protein: CASSERQGSIGGYTF.

CDR3 sequence (DNA): TGCGCCAGCAGCCAAGAATTACTAGCGGGAGGGTATGATACGCAGTATTTT. This translates into CASSQELLAGGYDTQYF. The chain uses TRBV4-3 and TRBJ2-3; 13 positions match TRBD2. The ends lost 0 bases at V and 6 bases at J; junction bases unmatched: 6. Germline CDR1 LGHNA, CDR2 YSLEER. This CDR3 comprises 17 residues.

This clone was seen ten or more times. This chain joins TRBV19 and TRBJ1-1, with 7 bases aligning to TRBD1. Germline V gene sequence: CDR1 LNHDA, CDR2 SQIVND (reference sequence). The CDR3 totals 11 residues. V lost 6 bases to trimming and J lost 11 bases; unmatched junction nucleotides: 6. CDR3 residues: CASRRTGGAFF. Written as DNA, the CDR3 is TGTGCCAGTAGAAGGACAGGCGGGGCTTTCTTT.

The rearrangement links TRBV7-6 to TRBJ2-1; TRBD2 agrees at 10 bases. V lost 4 bases, J lost 6 bases, and 6 bases stayed unmatched. In germline, CDR1 is SGHVS, CDR2 FNYEAQ. CDR3 length: 15 amino acids. The CDR3 DNA reads TGTGCCAGCAGCTCCCAAGCGGGAGGGGTCAATGAGCAGTTCTTC. Amino acid sequence: CASSSQAGGVNEQFF.

V is TRBV15 and J is TRBJ2-3; 8 bases align to TRBD2. V trimming: 3 bases; J trimming: 2 bases; junction bases outside the gene matches: 10. The germline V gene has CDR1 LNHNV and CDR2 YYDKDF (reference sequence). The length of the CDR3 is 17 residues. The CDR3 is CATSRRLSSGYTDTQYF. As DNA, the CDR3 is TGTGCCACCAGCAGGCGGTTATCTAGCGGGTACACAGATACGCAGTATTTT.